This paragraph reports one T cell receptor beta chain. This CDR3 is 11 amino acids long. V lost 8 bases and J lost 9; bases outside the gene matches: 5. Germline V gene lookup returns CDR1 MDHEN and CDR2 SYDVKM. Amplification used 60 Vbeta primers and 13 Jbeta primers. Repertoires were generated with immunoSEQ multiplex PCR, while TCRdb's copy carries only in-frame clones and drops some. The table includes around 160,000 clones, 60% to 80% detected once. The sample comes from a study of cytomegalovirus exposure and HLA in healthy donors. The sequencing input was PBMCs. This TCR was recovered from a man over 45 in good health and CMV-seropositive. The V call is TRBV28, the J call TRBJ2-5; the match to TRBD1 covers 8 bases. In DNA form, the CDR3 reads TGTGCCAGCCTCCAACAGGGGGCCCAGTACTTC. Amino acids: CASLQQGAQYF.